A selection of T cell receptor beta chains follows, all from one sample in a study of low-dose radiotherapy and immunotherapy resistance in tumors. Each CDR3 protein is one row after TCRdb ran MiXCR on the reads. The sample yields some 88,000 distinct CDR3 sequences, 8% to 10% seen once. The sample in question was PBMCs, obtained before treatment. The origin of the receptors is a male donor with prostate cancer. The CDR3 runs from the conserved cysteine through the conserved F or W. The D gene is left open where the match is weak. Clone sizes are given selectively: once, few, many, or a class where the clone is expanded.

many	NA	TRBV28	TRBJ1-2	TGTGCCAGCAGTTTAGCAGGAGAGAGTTCCTATGGCTACACCTTC	CASSLAGESSYGYTF
many	NA	TRBV20-1	TRBJ2-7	TGCAGTGCAACGACCGGAACCAGCCTTTATACCGCCGGCGAGCAGTACTTC	CSATTGTSLYTAGEQYF
many	TRBD2	TRBV12-3/TRBV12-4	TRBJ2-5	TGTGCCAGCACCTTAACGGGAGGGTTGGAGACCCAGTACTTC	CASTLTGGLETQYF
many	NA	TRBV7-9	TRBJ1-2	TGTGCCAGCAGCGCCCCCCTCGGAGGCTACACCTTC	CASSAPLGGYTF
many	TRBD1	TRBV10-3	TRBJ2-1	TGTGCCACCGAGGGACAGGACAATGAGCAGTTCTTC	CATEGQDNEQFF
many	NA	TRBV20-1	TRBJ2-5	TGCAGTGCTGGGGTATCGGACGAGACCCAGTACTTC	CSAGVSDETQYF
many	NA	TRBV7-3	TRBJ2-2	TGTGCCAGCAGCTCCCCATCAGGGAGGCGGGACACCGGGGAGCTGTTTTTT	CASSSPSGRRDTGELFF
many	NA	TRBV7-6	TRBJ2-1	TGTGCCAGCAGCTTAATCAAGGACAGCCAAGAGCAGTTCTTC	CASSLIKDSQEQFF
many	TRBD1	TRBV19	TRBJ2-1	TGTGCCAGTAGTATAGTCAGAGGGACAGGGCTTTTGAATGAGCAGTTCTTC	CASSIVRGTGLLNEQFF
NA	NA	TRBV20-1	TRBJ1-3	TGCAGTGCTCCTAAACACTCTGGAAACACCATATATTTT	CSAPKHSGNTIYF
many	TRBD2	TRBV28	TRBJ2-2	TGTGCCAGCAGTCTCTCCGGGAGGGGGGAGCTGTTTTTT	CASSLSGRGELFF
many	TRBD2	TRBV20-1	TRBJ2-7	TGCAGTGCTATGCTAGCGGGAGTCTCCTACGAGCAGTACTTC	CSAMLAGVSYEQYF
NA	NA	TRBV2	TRBJ2-7	TGTGCCAGCAGACGGTTCTCCTACGAGCAGTACTTC	CASRRFSYEQYF
NA	TRBD2	TRBV6-8	TRBJ2-1	TGTGCCAGCGGAAGGACTAGCGGGAGGGCCGGTGTCAATGAGCAGTTCTTC	CASGRTSGRAGVNEQFF
many	TRBD1	TRBV19	TRBJ2-5	TGTGCCAGTAGTTTTGGACAGGGGATCCAAGAGACCCAGTACTTC	CASSFGQGIQETQYF
many	TRBD2	TRBV5-1	TRBJ2-1	TGCGCCAGCAGCAGCGGGACTAGCGGGAGTTTTTACAATGAGCAGTTCTTC	CASSSGTSGSFYNEQFF
many	NA	TRBV20-1	TRBJ2-5	TGCAGTGCTACAAGGGTTGGGGAGACCCAGTACTTC	CSATRVGETQYF
many	NA	TRBV7-8	TRBJ2-7	TGTGCCAGCAGCTTTTCCGGGAGCTACGAGCAGTACTTC	CASSFSGSYEQYF